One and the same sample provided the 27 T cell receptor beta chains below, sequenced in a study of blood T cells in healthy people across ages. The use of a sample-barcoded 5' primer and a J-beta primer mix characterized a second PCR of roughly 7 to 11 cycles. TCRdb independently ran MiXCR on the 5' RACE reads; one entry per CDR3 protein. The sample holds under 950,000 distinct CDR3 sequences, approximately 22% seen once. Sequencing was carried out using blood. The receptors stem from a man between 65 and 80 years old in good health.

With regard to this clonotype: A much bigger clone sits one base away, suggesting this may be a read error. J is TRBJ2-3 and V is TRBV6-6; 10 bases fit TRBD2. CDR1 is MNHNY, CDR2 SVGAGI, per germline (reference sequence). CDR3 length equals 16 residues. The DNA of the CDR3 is TGTGCCAGCAGGCCCACTAGCGGGGTTAGCACAGATGCGCAGTATTTT. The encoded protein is CASRPTSGVSTDAQYF.

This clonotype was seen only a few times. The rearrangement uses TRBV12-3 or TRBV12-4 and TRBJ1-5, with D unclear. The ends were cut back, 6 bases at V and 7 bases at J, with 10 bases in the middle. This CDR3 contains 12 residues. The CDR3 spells CASSGGQQPQHF. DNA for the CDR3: TGTGCCAGCAGCGGTGGGCAGCAGCCCCAGCATTTT.

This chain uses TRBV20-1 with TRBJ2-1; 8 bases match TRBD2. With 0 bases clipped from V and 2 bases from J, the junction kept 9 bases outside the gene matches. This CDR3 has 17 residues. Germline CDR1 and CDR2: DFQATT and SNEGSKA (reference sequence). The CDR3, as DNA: TGCAGTGCTAGAGATCTGGACGGGAGGGCTCCCTACAATGAGCAGTTCTTC. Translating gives CSARDLDGRAPYNEQFF.

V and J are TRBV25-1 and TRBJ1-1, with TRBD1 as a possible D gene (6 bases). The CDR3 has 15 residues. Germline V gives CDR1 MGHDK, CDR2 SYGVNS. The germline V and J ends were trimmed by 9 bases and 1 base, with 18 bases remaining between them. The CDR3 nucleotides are TGTGCCAGTCGGACAGCCTTCGACGGGAACACTGAAGCTTTCTTT. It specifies CASRTAFDGNTEAFF.

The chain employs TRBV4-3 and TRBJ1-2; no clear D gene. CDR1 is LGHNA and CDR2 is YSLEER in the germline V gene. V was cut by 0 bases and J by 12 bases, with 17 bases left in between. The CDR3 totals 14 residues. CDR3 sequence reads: CASSQEAGLEGHTF. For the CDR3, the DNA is TGCGCCAGCAGCCAAGAGGCCGGACTGGAGGGCCACACCTTC.

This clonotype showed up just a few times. CDR3 residues: CSATTGLSLETQYF. The CDR3 coding sequence is TGCAGTGCTACAACGGGACTTTCCCTAGAGACCCAGTACTTC. The genes are TRBV20-1 and TRBJ2-5; D possibly corresponds to TRBD2 (6 bases). Germline V gene sequence: CDR1 DFQATT, CDR2 SNEGSKA (reference sequence). Trimming cost V 4 bases and J 4 bases, with 16 bases left between them. This CDR3 has 14 amino acids.

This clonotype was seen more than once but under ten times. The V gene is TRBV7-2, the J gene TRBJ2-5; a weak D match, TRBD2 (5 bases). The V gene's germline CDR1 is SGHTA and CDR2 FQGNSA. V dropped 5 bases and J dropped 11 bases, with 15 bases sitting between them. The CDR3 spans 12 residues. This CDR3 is CASSPGRWEQYF. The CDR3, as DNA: TGTGCCAGCAGCCCCGGACGGTGGGAGCAGTACTTC.

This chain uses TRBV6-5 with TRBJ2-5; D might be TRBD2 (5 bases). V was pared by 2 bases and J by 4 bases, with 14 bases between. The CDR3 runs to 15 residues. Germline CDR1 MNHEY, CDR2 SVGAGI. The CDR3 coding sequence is TGTGCCAGCAGTTACACCCTAACTAGGACAGAGACCCAGTACTTC. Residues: CASSYTLTRTETQYF.

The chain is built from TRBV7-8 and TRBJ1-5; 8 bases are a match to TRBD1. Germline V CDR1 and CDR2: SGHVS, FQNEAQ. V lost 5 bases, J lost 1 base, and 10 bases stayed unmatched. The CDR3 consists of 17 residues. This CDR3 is CASSPVTGVVSNQPQHF. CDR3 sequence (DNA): TGTGCCAGCAGCCCAGTGACAGGGGTCGTAAGCAATCAGCCCCAGCATTTT.

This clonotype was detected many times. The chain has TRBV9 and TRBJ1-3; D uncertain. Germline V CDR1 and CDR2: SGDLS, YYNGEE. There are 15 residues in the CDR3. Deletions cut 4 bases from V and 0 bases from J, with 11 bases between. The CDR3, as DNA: TGTGCCAGCAGCTCCGGGGATAGCTCTGGAAACACCATATATTTT. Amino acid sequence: CASSSGDSSGNTIYF.

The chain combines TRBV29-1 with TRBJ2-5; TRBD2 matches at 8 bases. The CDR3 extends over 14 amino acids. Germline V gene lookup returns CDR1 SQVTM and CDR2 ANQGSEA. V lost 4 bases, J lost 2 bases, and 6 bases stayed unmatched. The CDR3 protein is CSVASGGTQETQYF. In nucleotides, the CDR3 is TGCAGCGTTGCTTCGGGGGGGACACAAGAGACCCAGTACTTC.

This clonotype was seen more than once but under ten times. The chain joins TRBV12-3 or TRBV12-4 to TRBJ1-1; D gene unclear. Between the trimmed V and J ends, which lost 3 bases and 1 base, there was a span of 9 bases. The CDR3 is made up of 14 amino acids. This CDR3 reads CASSFDLGNTEAFF. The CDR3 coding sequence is TGTGCCAGCAGTTTTGACCTCGGGAACACTGAAGCTTTCTTT.

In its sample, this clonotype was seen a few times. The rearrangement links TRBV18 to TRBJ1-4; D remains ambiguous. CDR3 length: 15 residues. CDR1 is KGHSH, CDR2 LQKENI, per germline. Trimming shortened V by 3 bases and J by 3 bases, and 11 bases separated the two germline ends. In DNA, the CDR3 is TGTGCCAGCTCACCGAGAGGGCCGGCTAATGAAAAACTGTTTTTT. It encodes CASSPRGPANEKLFF.

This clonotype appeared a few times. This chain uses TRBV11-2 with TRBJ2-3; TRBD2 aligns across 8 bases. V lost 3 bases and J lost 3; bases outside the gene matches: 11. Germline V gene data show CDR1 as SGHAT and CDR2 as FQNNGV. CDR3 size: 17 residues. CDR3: CASSFSGRGGQTDTQYF. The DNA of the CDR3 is TGTGCCAGCAGCTTTAGTGGACGGGGGGGCCAGACAGATACGCAGTATTTT.

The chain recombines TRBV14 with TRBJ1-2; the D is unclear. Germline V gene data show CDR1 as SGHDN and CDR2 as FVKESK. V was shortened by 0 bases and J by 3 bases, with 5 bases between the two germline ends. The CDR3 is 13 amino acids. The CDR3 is CASSQDTYYGYTF. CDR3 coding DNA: TGTGCCAGCAGCCAAGACACCTACTATGGCTACACCTTC.

As DNA, the CDR3 is TGTGCCATCAGTGCCGGGACCGGATCGAACACCGGGGAGCTGTTTTTT. Translation: CAISAGTGSNTGELFF. The chain carries TRBV10-3 and TRBJ2-2; either TRBD1 or TRBD2 may fit D (5 bases each). Deletions cut 4 bases from V and 0 bases from J, with 12 bases between. The germline gives CDR1 ENHRY, CDR2 SYGVKD. The CDR3 has 16 amino acids.

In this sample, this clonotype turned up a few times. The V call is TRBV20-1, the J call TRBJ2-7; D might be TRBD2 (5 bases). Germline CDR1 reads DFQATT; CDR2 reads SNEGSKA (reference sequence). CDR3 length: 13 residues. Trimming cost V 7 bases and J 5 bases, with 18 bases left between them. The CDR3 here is CSESKSPSHEQYF. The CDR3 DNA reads TGCAGTGAATCTAAGTCCCCTAGCCACGAGCAGTACTTC.

CDR3 bases: TGTGCCAGCAGTTACGAGGCCAGGGTGGGTGAAAAACTGTTTTTT. This translates into CASSYEARVGEKLFF. The rearrangement links TRBV6-5 to TRBJ1-4; D perhaps matches TRBD1 (5 bases). The CDR3 extends over 15 amino acids. V lost 2 bases and J lost 7, with 14 bases in between. CDR1 is MNHEY, CDR2 SVGAGI, per germline.

The CDR3 loop reads CASSRDGHYEQYF. The CDR3 DNA is TGTGCCAGCAGTCGGGACGGACATTACGAGCAGTACTTC. This chain uses TRBV6-1 with TRBJ2-5, with D perhaps given as TRBD1 or TRBD2 (5 bases each). The last part of the DNA fits TRBJ2-7 better; the J call may be wrong. The CDR3 totals 13 residues. Germline V lookup: CDR1 MNHNS, CDR2 SASEGT.

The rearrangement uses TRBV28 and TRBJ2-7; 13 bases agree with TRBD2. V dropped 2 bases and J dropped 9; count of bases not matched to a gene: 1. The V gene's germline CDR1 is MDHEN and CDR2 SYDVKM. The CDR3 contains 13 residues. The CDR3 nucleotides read TGTGCCAGCAGTTTAACTAGCGGGGGGGTGCAGTACTTC. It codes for CASSLTSGGVQYF.

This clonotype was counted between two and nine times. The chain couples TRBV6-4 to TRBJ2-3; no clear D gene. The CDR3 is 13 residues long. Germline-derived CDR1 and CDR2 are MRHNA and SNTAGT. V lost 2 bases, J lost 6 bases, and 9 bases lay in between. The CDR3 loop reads CASSDRLGDTQYF. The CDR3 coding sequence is TGTGCCAGCAGTGACAGATTGGGGGATACGCAGTATTTT.

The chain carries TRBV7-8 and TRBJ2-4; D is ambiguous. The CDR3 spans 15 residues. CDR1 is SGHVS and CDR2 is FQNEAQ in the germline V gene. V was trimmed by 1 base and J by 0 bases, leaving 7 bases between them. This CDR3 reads CASSLDGLAKNIQYF. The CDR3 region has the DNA TGTGCCAGCAGCTTAGATGGCCTAGCCAAAAACATTCAGTACTTC.

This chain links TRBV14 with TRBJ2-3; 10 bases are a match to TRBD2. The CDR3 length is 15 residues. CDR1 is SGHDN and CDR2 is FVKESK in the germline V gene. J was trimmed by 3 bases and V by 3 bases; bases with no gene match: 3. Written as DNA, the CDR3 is TGTGCCAGCAGCCACTTTAGCGGGAGGACAGATACGCAGTATTTT. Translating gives CASSHFSGRTDTQYF. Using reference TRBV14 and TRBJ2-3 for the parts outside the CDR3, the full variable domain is EAGVTQFPSHSVIEKGQTVTLRCDPISGHDNLYWYRRVMGKEIKFLLHFVKESKQDESGMPNNRFLAERTGGTYSTLKVQPAELEDSGVYFCASSHFSGRTDTQYFGPGTRLTVL.

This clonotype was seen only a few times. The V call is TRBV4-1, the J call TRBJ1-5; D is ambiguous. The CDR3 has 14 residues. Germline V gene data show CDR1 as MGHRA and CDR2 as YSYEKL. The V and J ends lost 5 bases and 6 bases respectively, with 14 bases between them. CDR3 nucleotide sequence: TGCGCCAGCAGCGGAGTGCCCTTGGGTCAGCCCCAGCATTTT. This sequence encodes CASSGVPLGQPQHF.

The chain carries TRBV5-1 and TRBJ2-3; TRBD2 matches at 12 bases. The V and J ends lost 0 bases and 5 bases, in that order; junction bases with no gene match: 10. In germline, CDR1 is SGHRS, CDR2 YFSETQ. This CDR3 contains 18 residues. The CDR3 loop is CASSLELAGGLGGDTQYF. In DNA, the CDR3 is TGCGCCAGCAGCTTGGAACTAGCGGGGGGCCTCGGGGGAGATACGCAGTATTTT.

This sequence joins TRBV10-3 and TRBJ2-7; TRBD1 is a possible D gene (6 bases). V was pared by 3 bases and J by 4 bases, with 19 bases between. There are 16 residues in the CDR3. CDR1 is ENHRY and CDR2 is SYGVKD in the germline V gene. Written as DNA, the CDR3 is TGTGCCATCAGTGATCCTCCGGGACACAACCAATACGAGCAGTACTTC. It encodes CAISDPPGHNQYEQYF.

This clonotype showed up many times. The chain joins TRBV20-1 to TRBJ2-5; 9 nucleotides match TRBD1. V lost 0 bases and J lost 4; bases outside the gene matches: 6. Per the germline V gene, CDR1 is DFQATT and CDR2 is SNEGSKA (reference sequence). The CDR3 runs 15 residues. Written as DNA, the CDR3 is TGCAGTGCTAGAGAGGACAGGGGCCTAGGAGAGACCCAGTACTTC. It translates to CSAREDRGLGETQYF.